This T cell receptor beta chain was observed in a study of CD8+ T cells in alopecia areata. This clone was seen a few times. RNA extraction was followed by reverse transcription into cDNA, which acted as the sequencing template. The assay was immunoSEQ multiplex PCR, and TCRdb's table has in-frame clones only and misses some. The data show fewer than 200,000 clones, with about 67% seen just once and roughly an eighth held by the top ten. The sample here was CD8+ T cells sorted from blood, taken at week 0. The sequence was obtained from a human donor with alopecia areata.

CDR3 in amino acids: CASIGGNTEAFF. The CDR3 coding sequence is TGCGCCAGCATCGGGGGCAACACTGAAGCTTTCTTT. V gene TRBV5-1 combines with J gene TRBJ1-1, with D perhaps TRBD1 (6 bases). Germline CDR1 SGHRS, CDR2 YFSETQ. CDR3 size: 12 residues. V lost 6 bases and J lost 2, with 8 bases in between.